This TCR beta chain was retrieved from a study of cytomegalovirus exposure and HLA in healthy donors. V trimming: 6 bases; J trimming: 4 bases; junction bases outside the gene matches: 17. The CDR3 has 17 residues. Looked up from germline, CDR1 is LNHDA and CDR2 is SQIVND (reference sequence). The study ran its PCR with 60 Vbeta and 13 Jbeta primers. Libraries were prepared by immunoSEQ multiplex PCR; TCRdb keeps only in-frame clonotypes and omits some of them. The sample lists roughly 160,000 clones; 77% were seen once. Sequenced sample: PBMCs. The chain joins TRBV19 to TRBJ1-2; 7 bases line up with TRBD1. The receptor was isolated from a woman under 40 in good health and CMV-seronegative. As DNA, the CDR3 is TGTGCCAGTAGCCCCCCGGGGCCAGGGGGAGAGGGCTATGGCTACACCTTC. This codes for CASSPPGPGGEGYGYTF.